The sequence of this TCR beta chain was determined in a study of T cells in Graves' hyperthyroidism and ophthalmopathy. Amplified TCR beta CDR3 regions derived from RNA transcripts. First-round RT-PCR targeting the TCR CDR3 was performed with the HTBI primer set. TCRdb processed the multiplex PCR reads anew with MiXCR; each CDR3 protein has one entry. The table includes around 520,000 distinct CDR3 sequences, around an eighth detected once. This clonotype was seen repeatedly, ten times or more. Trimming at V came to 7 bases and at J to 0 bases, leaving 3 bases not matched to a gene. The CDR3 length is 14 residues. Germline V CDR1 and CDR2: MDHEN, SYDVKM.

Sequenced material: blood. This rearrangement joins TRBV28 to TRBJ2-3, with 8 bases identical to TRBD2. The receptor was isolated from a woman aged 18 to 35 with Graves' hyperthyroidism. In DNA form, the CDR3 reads TGTGCCAGCAAGGCTAGCGGGAGCACAGATACGCAGTATTTT. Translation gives CASKASGSTDTQYF.